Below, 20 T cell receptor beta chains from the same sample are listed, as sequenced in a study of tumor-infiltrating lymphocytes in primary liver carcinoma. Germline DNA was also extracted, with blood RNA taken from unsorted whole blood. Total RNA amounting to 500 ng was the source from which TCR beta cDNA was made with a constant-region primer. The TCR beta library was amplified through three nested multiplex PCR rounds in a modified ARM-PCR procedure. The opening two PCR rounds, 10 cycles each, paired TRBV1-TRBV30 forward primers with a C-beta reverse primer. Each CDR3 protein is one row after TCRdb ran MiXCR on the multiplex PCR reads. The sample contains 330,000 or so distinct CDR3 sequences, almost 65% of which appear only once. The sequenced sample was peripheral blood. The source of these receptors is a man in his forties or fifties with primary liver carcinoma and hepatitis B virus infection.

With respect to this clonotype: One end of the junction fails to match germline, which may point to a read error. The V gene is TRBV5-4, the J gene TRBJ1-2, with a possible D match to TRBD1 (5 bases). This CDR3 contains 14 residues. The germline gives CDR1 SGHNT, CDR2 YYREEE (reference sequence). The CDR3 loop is CASSLQGANYSYTF. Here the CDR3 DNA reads TGTGCCAGCAGCTTGCAGGGAGCTAACTATAGCTACACCTTC.

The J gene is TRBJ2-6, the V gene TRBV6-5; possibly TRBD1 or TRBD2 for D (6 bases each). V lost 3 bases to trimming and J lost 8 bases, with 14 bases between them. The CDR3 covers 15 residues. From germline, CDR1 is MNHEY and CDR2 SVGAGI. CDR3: CASSYGGLGTNVLTF. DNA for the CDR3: TGTGCCAGCAGTTATGGGGGGCTCGGGACCAACGTCCTGACTTTC.

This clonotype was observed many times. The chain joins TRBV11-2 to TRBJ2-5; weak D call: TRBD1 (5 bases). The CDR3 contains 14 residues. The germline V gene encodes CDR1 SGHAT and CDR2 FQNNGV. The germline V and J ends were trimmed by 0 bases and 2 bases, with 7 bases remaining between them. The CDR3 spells CASSLDAGQETQYF. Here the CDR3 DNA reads TGTGCCAGCAGCTTAGATGCAGGGCAAGAGACCCAGTACTTC.

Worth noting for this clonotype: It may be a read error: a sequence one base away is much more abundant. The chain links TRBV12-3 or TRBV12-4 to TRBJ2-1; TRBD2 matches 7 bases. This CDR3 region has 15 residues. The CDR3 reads CANSFSGTLDNEQFF. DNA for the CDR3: TGTGCCAACAGTTTCAGCGGGACCCTTGACAATGAGCAGTTCTTC.

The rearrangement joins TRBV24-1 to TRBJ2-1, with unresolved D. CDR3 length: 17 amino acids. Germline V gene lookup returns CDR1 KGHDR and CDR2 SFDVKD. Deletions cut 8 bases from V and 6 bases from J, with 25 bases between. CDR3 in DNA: TGTGCCACCATTGGAAGAACAGTGGTTGATTTTGGCAATGAGCAGTTCTTC. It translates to CATIGRTVVDFGNEQFF.

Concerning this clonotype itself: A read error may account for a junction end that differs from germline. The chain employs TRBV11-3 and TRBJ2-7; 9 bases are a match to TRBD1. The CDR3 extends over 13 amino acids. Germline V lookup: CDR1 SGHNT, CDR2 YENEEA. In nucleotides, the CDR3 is TGTGCCAGCAACTCGGACAGGGGCTACGTGCAGTACTTC. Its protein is CASNSDRGYVQYF. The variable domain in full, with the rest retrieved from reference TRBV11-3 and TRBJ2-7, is EAGVVQSPRYKIIEKKQPVAFWCNPISGHNTLYWYLQNLGQGPELLIRYENEEAVDDSQLPKDRFSAERLKGVDSTLKIQPAELGDSAVYLCASNSDRGYVQYFGPGTRLTVT.

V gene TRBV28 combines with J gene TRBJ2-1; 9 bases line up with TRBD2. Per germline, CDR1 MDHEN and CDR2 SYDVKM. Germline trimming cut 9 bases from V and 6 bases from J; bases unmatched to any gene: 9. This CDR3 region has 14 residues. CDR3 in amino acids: CASLAGGPINEQFF. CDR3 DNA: TGTGCCAGTCTGGCGGGAGGGCCTATCAATGAGCAGTTCTTC.

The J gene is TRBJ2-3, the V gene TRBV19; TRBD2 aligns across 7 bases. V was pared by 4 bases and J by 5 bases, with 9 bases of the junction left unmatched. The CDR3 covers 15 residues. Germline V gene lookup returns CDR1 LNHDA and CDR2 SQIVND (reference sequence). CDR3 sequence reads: CASSTPRGRGDTQYF. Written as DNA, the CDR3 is TGTGCCAGTAGTACCCCACGCGGGAGAGGAGATACGCAGTATTTT. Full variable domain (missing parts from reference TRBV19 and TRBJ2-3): DGGITQSPKYLFRKEGQNVTLSCEQNLNHDAMYWYRQDPGQGLRLIYYSQIVNDFQKGDIAEGYSVSREKKESFPLTVTSAQKNPTAFYLCASSTPRGRGDTQYFGPGTRLTVL.

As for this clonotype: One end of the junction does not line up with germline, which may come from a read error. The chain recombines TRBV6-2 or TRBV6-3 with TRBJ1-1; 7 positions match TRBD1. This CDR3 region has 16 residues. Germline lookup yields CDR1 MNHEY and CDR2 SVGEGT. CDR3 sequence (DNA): TGTGTCAGCAGACGAGCCGTCAGGGGGGAGAACACTGAAGCTTTCTTT. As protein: CVSRRAVRGENTEAFF.

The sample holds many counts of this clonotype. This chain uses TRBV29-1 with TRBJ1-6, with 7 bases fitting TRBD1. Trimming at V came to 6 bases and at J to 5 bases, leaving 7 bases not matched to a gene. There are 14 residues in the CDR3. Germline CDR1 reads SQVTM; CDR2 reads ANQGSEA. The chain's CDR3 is CSVGTGTDNSPLHF. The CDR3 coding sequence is TGCAGCGTGGGGACCGGGACAGATAATTCACCCCTCCACTTT. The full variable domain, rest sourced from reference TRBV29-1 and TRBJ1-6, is SAVISQKPSRDICQRGTSLTIQCQVDSQVTMMFWYRQQPGQSLTLIATANQGSEATYESGFVIDKFPISRPNLTFSTLTVSNMSPEDSSIYLCSVGTGTDNSPLHFGNGTRLTVT.

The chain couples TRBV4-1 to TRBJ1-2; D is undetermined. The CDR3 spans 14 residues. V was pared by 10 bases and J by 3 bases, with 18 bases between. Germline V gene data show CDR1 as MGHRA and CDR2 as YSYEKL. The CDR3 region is CANSQDYRDYGYTF. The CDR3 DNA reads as TGCGCCAACAGTCAAGATTACAGAGACTATGGCTACACCTTC.

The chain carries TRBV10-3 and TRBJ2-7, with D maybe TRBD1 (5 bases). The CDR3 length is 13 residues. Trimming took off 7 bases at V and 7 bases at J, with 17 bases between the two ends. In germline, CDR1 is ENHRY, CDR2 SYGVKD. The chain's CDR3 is CAITGNKGSEQYF. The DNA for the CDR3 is TGTGCCATCACAGGGAACAAGGGGTCGGAGCAGTACTTC.

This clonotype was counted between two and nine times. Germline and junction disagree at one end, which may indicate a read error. CDR3 sequence (DNA): TGTGCCAACAGCGAACAAGGGACCCAGTACTTC. It encodes CANSEQGTQYF. The chain employs TRBV11-2 and TRBJ2-5; D unresolved. Germline-derived CDR1 and CDR2 are SGHAT and FQNNGV. This CDR3 has 11 amino acids.

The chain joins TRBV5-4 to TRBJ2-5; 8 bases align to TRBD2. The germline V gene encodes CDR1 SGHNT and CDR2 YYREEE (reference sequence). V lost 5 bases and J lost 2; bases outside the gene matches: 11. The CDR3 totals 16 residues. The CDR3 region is CASSLSAGGRQETQYF. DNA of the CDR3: TGTGCCAGCAGTTTAAGTGCGGGAGGTCGACAAGAGACCCAGTACTTC. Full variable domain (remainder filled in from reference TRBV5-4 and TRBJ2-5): ETGVTQSPTHLIKTRGQQVTLRCSSQSGHNTVSWYQQALGQGPQFIFQYYREEENGRGNFPPRFSGLQFPNYSSELNVNALELDDSALYLCASSLSAGGRQETQYFGPGTRLLVL.

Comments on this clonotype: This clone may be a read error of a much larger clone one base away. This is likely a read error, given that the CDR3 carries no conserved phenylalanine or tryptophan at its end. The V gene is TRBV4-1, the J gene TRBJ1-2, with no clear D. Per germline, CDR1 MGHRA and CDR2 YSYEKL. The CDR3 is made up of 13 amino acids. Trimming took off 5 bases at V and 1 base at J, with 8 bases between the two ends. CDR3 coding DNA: TGCGCCAGCAGCTCACCCTATAACTATGGCTACACCATC. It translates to CASSSPYNYGYTI.

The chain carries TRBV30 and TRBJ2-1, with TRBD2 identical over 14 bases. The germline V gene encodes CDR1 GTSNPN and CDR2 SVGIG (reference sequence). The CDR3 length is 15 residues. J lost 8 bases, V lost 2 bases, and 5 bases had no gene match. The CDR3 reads CAWSPGLAGVYEQFF. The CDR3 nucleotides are TGTGCCTGGAGTCCGGGACTAGCGGGAGTGTATGAGCAGTTCTTC. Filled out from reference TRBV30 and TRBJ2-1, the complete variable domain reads SQTIHQWPATLVQPVGSPLSLECTVEGTSNPNLYWYRQAAGRGLQLLFYSVGIGQISSEVPQNLSASRPQDRQFILSSKKLLLSDSGFYLCAWSPGLAGVYEQFFGPGTRLTVL.

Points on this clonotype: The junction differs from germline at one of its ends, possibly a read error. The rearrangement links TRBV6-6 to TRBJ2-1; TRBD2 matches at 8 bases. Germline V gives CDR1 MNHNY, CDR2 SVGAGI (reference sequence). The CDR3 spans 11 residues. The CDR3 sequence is CASHREGERFF. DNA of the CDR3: TGTGCCAGTCACCGGGAGGGTGAGCGGTTCTTC.

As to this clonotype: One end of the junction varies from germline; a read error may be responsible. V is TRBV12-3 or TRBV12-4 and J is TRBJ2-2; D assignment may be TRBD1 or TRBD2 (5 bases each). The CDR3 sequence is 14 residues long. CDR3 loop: CASSLRGGAGDLFF. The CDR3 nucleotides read TGTGCCAGCAGTTTAAGAGGCGGTGCCGGGGACCTGTTTTTT.

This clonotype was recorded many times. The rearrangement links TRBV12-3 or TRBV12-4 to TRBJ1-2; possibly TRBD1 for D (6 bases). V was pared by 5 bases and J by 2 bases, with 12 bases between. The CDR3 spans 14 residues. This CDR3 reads CASSRVDSNYGYTF. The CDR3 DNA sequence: TGTGCCAGCAGTCGGGTGGACAGCAACTATGGCTACACCTTC.

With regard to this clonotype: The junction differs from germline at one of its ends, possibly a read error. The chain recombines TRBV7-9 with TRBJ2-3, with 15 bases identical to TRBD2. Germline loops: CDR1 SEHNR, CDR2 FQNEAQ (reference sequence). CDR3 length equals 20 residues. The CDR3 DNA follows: TGTGCCAGCAGCTACCCGTCTAGGACTAGCGGGAGGGTCCTCACAGATATGCAGTATTTT. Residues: CASSYPSRTSGRVLTDMQYF.